A selection of T cell receptor beta chains follows, all from one sample in a study of Graves' ophthalmopathy and Graves' hyperthyroidism. TCRdb reprocessed the multiplex PCR reads with MiXCR, giving one entry per CDR3 protein. The table has approximately 640,000 distinct CDR3 sequences, just over 40% seen once. The sample consisted of peripheral blood. All receptors derive from an adult man with Graves' ophthalmopathy. Both conserved end residues are part of each CDR3. The order of the fields is clone size, J gene, D gene, V gene, CDR3 protein, CDR3 DNA. The D gene is left open where the match is weak. For some rows the clone size is stated as once, few or many, or as a class when expanded; others skip it.

abundance: .
j_gene: TRBJ2-7
d_gene: TRBD1
v_gene: TRBV10-3
CDR3aa: CASSGQGTHEQYF
CDR3nt: TGTGCCAGCAGCGGACAGGGTACCCACGAGCAGTACTTC

abundance: many
j_gene: TRBJ2-7
d_gene: .
v_gene: TRBV7-2
CDR3aa: CASSPRIVNYEQYF
CDR3nt: TGTGCCAGCAGCCCGCGTATTGTCAACTACGAGCAGTACTTC

abundance: few
j_gene: TRBJ2-5
d_gene: .
v_gene: TRBV4-2
CDR3aa: CASSQVAGPYQETQYF
CDR3nt: TGTGCCAGCAGCCAAGTGGCAGGACCTTACCAAGAGACCCAGTACTTC

abundance: .
j_gene: TRBJ1-4
d_gene: .
v_gene: TRBV3-1
CDR3aa: CASSQGVTGEKLFF
CDR3nt: TGTGCCAGCAGCCAAGGGGTGACGGGTGAAAAACTGTTTTTT

abundance: many
j_gene: TRBJ2-5
d_gene: .
v_gene: TRBV12-3/TRBV12-4
CDR3aa: CASSAQGRQETQYF
CDR3nt: TGTGCCAGCAGTGCACAGGGAAGGCAAGAGACCCAGTACTTC

abundance: .
j_gene: TRBJ1-3
d_gene: TRBD1
v_gene: TRBV10-3
CDR3aa: CASSYTGTGGSGGNTIYF
CDR3nt: TGTGCCAGCAGTTACACCGGGACAGGGGGCAGCGGTGGAAACACCATATATTTT

abundance: once
j_gene: TRBJ2-7
d_gene: TRBD2
v_gene: TRBV10-2
CDR3aa: CASSVQRGLYEQYF
CDR3nt: TGCGCCAGCAGTGTGCAGCGGGGGCTCTACGAGCAGTACTTC

abundance: many
j_gene: TRBJ2-7
d_gene: TRBD2
v_gene: TRBV14
CDR3aa: CASSLTSGGRAYEQYF
CDR3nt: TGTGCCAGCAGCCTTACCAGCGGGGGCAGGGCCTACGAGCAGTACTTC

abundance: few
j_gene: TRBJ2-3
d_gene: .
v_gene: TRBV2
CDR3aa: CASSEMGPFTDTQYF
CDR3nt: TGTGCCAGCAGTGAAATGGGACCTTTCACAGATACGCAGTATTTT

abundance: many
j_gene: TRBJ1-3
d_gene: .
v_gene: TRBV7-9
CDR3aa: CASSAGGLSGNTIYF
CDR3nt: TGTGCCAGCAGCGCTGGAGGGCTCTCTGGAAACACCATATATTTT

abundance: few
j_gene: TRBJ2-2
d_gene: .
v_gene: TRBV7-3
CDR3aa: CASSSVGGAGTGELFF
CDR3nt: TGTGCCAGCAGCTCCGTGGGGGGGGCTGGAACCGGGGAGCTGTTTTTT

abundance: many
j_gene: TRBJ1-5
d_gene: .
v_gene: TRBV2
CDR3aa: CASSDRGVGNQPQHF
CDR3nt: TGTGCCAGCAGTGATAGGGGTGTGGGCAATCAGCCCCAGCATTTT

abundance: many
j_gene: TRBJ1-3
d_gene: TRBD1
v_gene: TRBV5-8
CDR3aa: CASTFDRGYGNTIYF
CDR3nt: TGTGCCAGCACCTTCGACAGGGGATATGGAAACACCATATATTTT

abundance: once
j_gene: TRBJ1-1
d_gene: TRBD1
v_gene: TRBV20-1
CDR3aa: CSAYPGQGDTEAFF
CDR3nt: TGCAGTGCGTACCCGGGACAGGGCGACACTGAAGCTTTCTTT

abundance: many
j_gene: TRBJ2-7
d_gene: TRBD1
v_gene: TRBV19
CDR3aa: CASRLARDSAYEQYF
CDR3nt: TGTGCCAGTAGGCTAGCCCGGGACAGTGCCTACGAGCAGTACTTC